This TCR beta chain was sequenced in a study of blood T cell repertoires in COVID-19. Overall study: Donors in the United States, Italy and Spain gave samples during acute or convalescent COVID-19.

The repertoire was sequenced with immunoSEQ multiplex PCR; TCRdb's copy has only in-frame clones and lacks some. The sample contains roughly 250,000 clones, 70% to 90% of which appear only once. Looked up from germline, CDR1 is SNHLY and CDR2 is FYNNEI. Trimming at V came to 7 bases and at J to 4 bases, leaving 5 bases not matched to a gene. CDR3 length: 14 residues. The clonotype comes from a woman aged 25 to 39 who had recovered from COVID-19. The sequenced sample consisted of PBMCs or T cells enriched from blood (not recorded which). This chain connects TRBV2 to TRBJ1-1; 11 nucleotides match TRBD1. The DNA for the CDR3 is TGTGCCAGCACCGGGACAGGGGGACGCACTGAAGCTTTCTTT. Amino acid sequence: CASTGTGGRTEAFF.